This T cell receptor (beta chain) came from a study of tumor-infiltrating lymphocytes in localized non-small cell lung cancer (dated by TCRdb to 2020 to 2023). Study-wide context: Patients whose samples were collected after neoadjuvant chemotherapy, as well as both smokers and never-smokers and several histologies, were included in the cohort. Each patient provided resected tumor tissue plus uninvolved lung tissue from the same patient, with the uninvolved lung tissue described as non-adjacent to the tumor. TCR sequencing was one of several integrated assays, alongside flow cytometry, multiplex immunofluorescence, RNA-seq, exome sequencing and proteomics, applied to the same patients. The overall ICON cohort was composed of 140 or so surgical patients with localized non-small cell lung cancer whose tumors were resected. For 55 to 60 patients, immunoSEQ T-cell fraction was compared between paired tumor and uninvolved lung.

Patient enrollment in ICON started in the first half of 2016, and the final patient was enrolled in late 2018. A subcohort of some 76 patients provided fresh tumor and matched uninvolved tissue for in-depth immune analyses, with TCR sequencing among those analyses. DNA isolated from bulk tissue, without cell sorting, was used for TCR sequencing. Regarding this clone: The specificity of this receptor is unknown. Per-base quality was not reported, and no clone a single base away is much larger than it.

The immunoSEQ assay used for TCR sequencing gave the T-cell fraction in both tumor and uninvolved lung tissue. The original pipeline was this. In the survival analysis, patients were divided into a high T-cell fraction group (upper tertile) and a low T-cell fraction group (lower two tertiles), and the two groups were compared using a log-rank test. A signed-rank test was used to test paired tumor versus uninvolved lung differences in T-cell fraction. What TCRdb holds here is the immuneACCESS table cut down to in-frame rearrangements. Part of the clones is not present; checked against another copy, under half of the missing clones reflect an unresolved V gene, and the others are unexplained. V and J calls and clone size are as listed in that table; D and trimming were resolved from the DNA. The sample contains 6,400 or so clones, about 76% of them found a single time. Around 12% of the sample lies in the top ten.

Findings and caveats that apply to the study as a whole: Recurrence-free survival showed no association with tumor T-cell fraction from TCR sequencing (p = 0.61). Because different pieces of the same tissue were used for different assays, technical variation could not be separated from intratumor heterogeneity. Since assay coverage differed from patient to patient depending on how much tissue was available, TCR sequencing was done for only a subset of the cohort. Higher T cell infiltration in tumors than in uninvolved lung tissue was supported by TCRbeta sequencing, consistent with immunofluorescence CD3 counts. TCR-derived T-cell fraction did not differ between the flow cytometry-defined immunotypes IM1 (good prognosis) and IM2 (poor prognosis).

Sequenced input: lung tumor tissue. The clonotype comes from a human donor with non-small cell lung cancer.

The bases are TGCGCCAGCAGCCAAGTAGAGGGGGCGAGAATCGGTAGGGATCAGCCCCAGCATTTT. This codes for CASSQVEGARIGRDQPQHF. Rearrangement joined TRBV4-1 to TRBJ1-5; 7 central bases correspond to TRBD1. Compared with germline, V lacks 1 base and J lacks 5 bases; bases without a gene match: 17. The CDR3 runs 19 amino acids, cysteine and phenylalanine included. Only the CDR3 portion is preserved as DNA: 57 bases, with reading frame beginning at the first base. Per the germline V gene, MGHRA is the CDR1 and YSYEKL is the CDR2.